The clone carrying this T cell receptor beta chain was counted between two and nine times. The antigen is undetermined. After constant-region reverse-primer amplification, full-length variable regions underwent semi-nested PCR with Nested Universal Primer A. Using its own MiXCR run on the 5' RACE reads, TCRdb lists one record per CDR3 protein. Of 50,000 to 75,000 distinct CDR3 sequences in the sample, 22% were seen once. Study-level findings and limits: In terms of TCR gene usage, tumor memory CD4+ T cells clustered together with blood and lymph node memory CD4+ cells, as well as with lymph node naive CD4+ cells. The larger-cohort validation was restricted to a single TCR beta V-J rearrangement rather than whole repertoires.

CD4+CD45RO+CD25- cells were isolated as memory CD4+ T cells. Sequenced sample: memory CD4+ T cells sorted from a lymph node. Subset specified: memory CD4+ T cells, CD4+CD45RO+CD25-. The sequence was obtained from a female donor with breast cancer.

CDR3: CASNRQTGLRFF. CDR3 nucleotides: TGTGCCAGCAACAGACAGACAGGGCTTAGGTTCTTC. This chain links TRBV2 with TRBJ2-1; 7 nucleotides align to TRBD1. The CDR3 sequence is 12 residues long. V dropped 7 bases and J dropped 15; count of bases not matched to a gene: 12. Germline V CDR1 and CDR2: SNHLY, FYNNEI.